Below, 2 T cell receptor beta chains from the same sample are listed, as sequenced in a study of blood T cell repertoires in COVID-19. Sequencing was performed with immunoSEQ multiplex PCR; in TCRdb, only in-frame clones are kept and a portion is missing. The sample lists roughly 110,000 clones, less than 85% seen once, with about an eighth in the top ten. The sample taken for sequencing was peripheral blood. Receptors originate from a human donor in a cohort sampled during active COVID-19.

The V call is TRBV4-2, the J call TRBJ2-7, with a weak D call TRBD2 (5 bases). The CDR3 covers 13 residues. Germline assignment: CDR1 LGHNA and CDR2 YNFKEQ. Trimming took 1 base from V and 12 from J, leaving 16 bases between them. The DNA of the CDR3 is TGTGCCAGCAGCCAAGTTGGACTCGAGGGATTGTACTTC. Its translation: CASSQVGLEGLYF.

This sequence joins TRBV5-1 and TRBJ2-3; 10 bases are shared with TRBD2. The trim removed 2 bases at V and 9 bases at J, leaving 6 bases unmatched. The CDR3 length is 14 residues. Germline CDR1 is SGHRS and CDR2 is YFSETQ. The CDR3 DNA reads as TGCGCCAGCAGCTTAAGGCTAGCGGGGGAGACGCAGTATTTT. Residues: CASSLRLAGETQYF.